Listed below are T cell receptor beta chains from one sample, sequenced in a study of identical twins. MiXCR was run by TCRdb on the 5' RACE reads, yielding one entry per CDR3 protein. The table records 1.5 million to 2 million distinct CDR3 sequences, around 29% of them present only once. The material sequenced was cord blood. All receptors derive from a newborn girl in good health. CDR3s include the opening cysteine and the closing phenylalanine or tryptophan.

v_call cdr3_length cdr3_aa
TRBV3-1 15 CASSLSGTGNLEAFF
TRBV21-1 17 CASPEGTGVPMNTEAFF
TRBV2 15 CASSESGTGGSPLHF
TRBV27 18 CASSVGLAGGGPPNEQFF
TRBV2 11 CASSGANEQYF
TRBV28 15 CASRLRAYSTDTQYF
TRBV7-9 18 CASSSKAGGLGAKNIQYF
TRBV7-2 16 CASSPRVYGDNSPLHF
TRBV4-2 15 CASSQEASGSYEQYF
TRBV5-1 18 CASSLTLTGTGDNYGYTF
TRBV4-1 16 CASSQEGTTYNSPLHF
TRBV20-1 18 CSASRTASSSISYNEQFF
TRBV28 13 CASKNGRSYEQYF
TRBV11-2 13 CASRVLARNEQFF
TRBV10-3 15 CAISESSWYQETQYF
TRBV6-5 14 CASSYGGTGDEQYF
TRBV5-8 15 CASSLGTGWKNEQFF
TRBV9 13 CANSVMENTEAFF
TRBV9 14 CASSTLPGSYEQYF
TRBV5-6 15 CASSSWGKALDGYTF
TRBV12-3/TRBV12-4 20 CASSLGGLAGELASTDTQYF
TRBV5-1 14 CASSFAGHTDTQYF
TRBV3-1 17 CASSQEERGGDSYEQYF
TRBV20-1 15 CSARDSRTGGNTIYF
TRBV2 14 CATRTGTGSYEQYF
TRBV7-2 14 CASSPGLSANIRYF
TRBV7-2 13 CASSSHLGQTQYF
TRBV20-1 12 CSARGDGTGQYF
TRBV4-1 13 CASSQGVPYEQYF
TRBV6-1 14 CASSEAPGRYGYTF
TRBV24-1 15 CATSDFQGAGDEQFF
TRBV3-1 15 CASSQGSFNNSPLHF
TRBV28 15 CASSSSWGQGTEAFF
TRBV4-1 14 CASSQEDRDAEAFF
TRBV20-1 16 CSARAGHSKSSYGYTF
TRBV7-9 15 CASSLERIVSYGYTF
TRBV20-1 14 CSARDILVHNIQYF
TRBV3-1 10 CASQGTEQYF
TRBV3-1 16 CASSQALAGAREEQFF
TRBV20-1 15 CSARNREEGRYEQYF
TRBV20-1 13 CSARPGAHETQYF
TRBV10-3 12 CAIRVGQYEQYF
TRBV7-2 16 CASSLWAESSYNEQFF
TRBV3-1 15 CASSQGTASSYEQYF
TRBV4-1 13 CASSSNLAYEQYF
TRBV5-1 16 CASSFSGTSYYNEQFF
TRBV7-2 16 CASSFTGSSGANVLTF
TRBV20-1 15 CSARQAGNSYNEQFF
TRBV7-9 17 CASSRLTSGSRTDTQYF
TRBV4-1 15 CASSQVGREGNEQFF